The T cell receptor (beta chain) described here comes from a study of T cell responses to AZD1222 COVID-19 vaccine (dated by TCRdb to 2020 to 2023). Describing the broader study: AZD1222 recipients whose second dose came at about 4 weeks and those whose second dose came at about 12 weeks were combined into one group, since spike-specific TCR depth and breadth did not differ between the two schedules. Trial participants were enrolled into age subgroups of 18-55, 56-69 and 70-plus years, which contained 148, 28 and 57 TCR-sequenced participants, respectively. A total of more than 230 trial participants underwent TCR sequencing, of whom 207 had received two doses of AZD1222 and 26 had received two doses of the MenACWY control vaccine.

Study-wide conclusions, independent of this receptor: Participants were mostly white British and included more females than males, and it was suggested by the authors that clonal diversity may have been underestimated. Only five or six AZD1222 recipients were SARS-CoV-2 seropositive at baseline, limiting conclusions about previously exposed vaccinees. The whole spike protein was spanned by vaccine-associated CD4 TCRs, and dominant responses were seen in regions 160-218 and 743-854. No day 14 peak-response samples were available, so repertoires were characterized only after the peak T cell response. Epitopes outside the regions mutated in the B.1.351 and B.1.1.7 variants were reportedly recognized by nearly half of the unique spike-specific TCRs. Spike-specific TCR breadth and depth rose significantly after two AZD1222 doses compared with day 0 and with MenACWY recipients. In the small 56-69-year group, the increase in depth fell short of significance, most likely because of low power.

The CDR3 regions of human TCRbeta chains were analyzed by immunosequencing. Per the original workflow: TCRs in the repertoires were matched against a reference library of SARS-CoV-2-specific TCRs that had been generated with the MIRA antigen-specificity platform. Breadth was defined as the fraction of unique TCRs that were SARS-CoV-2-associated. Depth was defined as the fraction of total T cells that were SARS-CoV-2-associated. Using the MIRA data, each spike-specific TCR was mapped to the spike region that the TCR reacts to and placed in a CD4 or CD8 class. Log10-transformed breadth and depth values were compared by one-way ANOVA with Sidak's multiple comparisons tests. As stored in TCRdb, this immuneACCESS dataset retains in-frame rearrangements with V and J assigned. A fraction of the clones does not appear; measured against another copy, unresolved V genes explain less than half of the discrepancy, and the remainder lacks a known reason. For V, J and clone size, that table is used; D and trimming come from the DNA. The sample profile shows more than 150,000 clones; approximately 90% of them were found once. The biggest ten clones account for approximately 4% of the sample.

On this clone itself: Which antigen it targets is not known. Base-call qualities are not available, and no considerably larger clone is one nucleotide away.

The sample's time point, from its label and the paper: baseline before first vaccination. The vaccinee samples were drawn from two UK trials, COV001 and COV002, one of which was a single-blind randomized controlled phase 2/3 trial testing AZD1222 (ChAdOx1 nCoV-19) in healthy adults. For TCRbeta chain sequencing, PBMC samples from trial participants were taken at day 0 and at day 28 after the second dose. The germline V gene provides CDR1 SGHTA and CDR2 FQGNSA. The CDR3 covers 15 residues, taking in both the cysteine and the phenylalanine. The read is trimmed to its CDR3 DNA, 45 bases read in frame from base 1. Trimmed from V: 3 bases; trimmed from J: 4 bases; junction bases lacking a gene match: 6.

The clonotype comes from an adult in good health. The V and J genes are TRBV7-2 and TRBJ2-1; TRBD2 agrees with 7 junctional bases. The sequenced sample was peripheral blood, obtained on day 0 of AZD1222 vaccination. The DNA sequence follows: TGTGCCAGCAGCTTTAAGCGGGAAGGTTACAATGAGCAGTTCTTC. Translation gives CASSFKREGYNEQFF. The reference TRBV7-2 and TRBJ2-1 proteins fill in what lies around the CDR3, so the full variable domain reads GAGVSQSPSNKVTEKGKDVELRCDPISGHTALYWYRQSLGQGLEFLIYFQGNSAPDKSGLPSDRFSAERTGGSVSTLTIQRTQQEDSAVYLCASSFKREGYNEQFFGPGTRLTVL.